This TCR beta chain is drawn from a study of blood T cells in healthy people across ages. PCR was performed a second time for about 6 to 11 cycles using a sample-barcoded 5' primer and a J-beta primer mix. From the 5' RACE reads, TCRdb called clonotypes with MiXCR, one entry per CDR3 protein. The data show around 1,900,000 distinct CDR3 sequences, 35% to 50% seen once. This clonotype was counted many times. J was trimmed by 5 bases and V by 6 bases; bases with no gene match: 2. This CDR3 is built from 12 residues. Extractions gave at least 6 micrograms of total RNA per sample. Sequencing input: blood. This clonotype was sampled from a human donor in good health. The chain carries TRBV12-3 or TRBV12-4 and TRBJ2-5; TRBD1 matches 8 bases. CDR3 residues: CASRDRDETQYF. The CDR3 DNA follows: TGTGCCAGCAGGGACAGGGACGAGACCCAGTACTTC.